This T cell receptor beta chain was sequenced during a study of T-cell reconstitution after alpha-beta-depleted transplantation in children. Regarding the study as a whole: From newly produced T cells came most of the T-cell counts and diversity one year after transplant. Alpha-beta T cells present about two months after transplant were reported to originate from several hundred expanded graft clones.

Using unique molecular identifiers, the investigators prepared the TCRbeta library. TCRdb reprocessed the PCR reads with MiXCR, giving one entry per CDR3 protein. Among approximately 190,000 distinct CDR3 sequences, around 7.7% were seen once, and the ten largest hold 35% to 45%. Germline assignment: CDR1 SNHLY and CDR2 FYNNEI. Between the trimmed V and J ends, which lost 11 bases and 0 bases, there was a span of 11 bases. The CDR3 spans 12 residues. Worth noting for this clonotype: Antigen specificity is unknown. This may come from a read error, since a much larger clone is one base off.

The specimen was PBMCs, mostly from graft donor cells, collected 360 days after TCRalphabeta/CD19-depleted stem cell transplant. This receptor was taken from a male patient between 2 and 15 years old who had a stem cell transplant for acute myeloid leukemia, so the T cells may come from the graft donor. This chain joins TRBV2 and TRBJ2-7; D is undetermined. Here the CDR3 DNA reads TGTGCCTCAGATGGCCACTCCTACGAGCAGTACTTC. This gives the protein CASDGHSYEQYF.